Following are 9 T cell receptor beta chains from one sample sequenced in a study of blood T cells in healthy people across ages. A second PCR, run for about 7 to 11 cycles, used a sample-barcoded 5' primer plus a J-beta primer mix. TCRdb called the 5' RACE reads again in MiXCR, with one record for every CDR3 protein. The data contain 1.6 million or so distinct CDR3 sequences, about 35% of them singletons. Source material: blood. These receptors came from a woman in her 30s in good health.

This clonotype was detected a few times. The chain is built from TRBV10-3 and TRBJ1-2; 8 nucleotides line up with TRBD1. The CDR3 extends over 14 amino acids. Germline-derived CDR1 and CDR2 are ENHRY and SYGVKD. The ends lost 4 bases at V and 8 bases at J; junction bases unmatched: 9. The CDR3 coding sequence is TGTGCCATCAGTGGGACAGGACAGGGCCAAGGCTACACCTTC. This translates into CAISGTGQGQGYTF.

CDR3 nucleotide sequence: TGCAGCTACAGGGAAACCTACGGGCAGTACTTC. It specifies CSYRETYGQYF. The chain combines TRBV29-1 with TRBJ2-5, with a weak D call TRBD1 (6 bases). The CDR3 consists of 11 residues. Germline CDR1 reads SQVTM; CDR2 reads ANQGSEA. Trimming took 8 bases from V and 11 from J, leaving 18 bases between them.

In its sample, this clonotype was seen once. It may be a read error: a sequence one base away is much more abundant. V usage is TRBV24-1 and J usage is TRBJ1-2; 11 nucleotides align to TRBD1. Germline V gives CDR1 KGHDR, CDR2 SFDVKD. The CDR3 contains 15 residues. This chain's CDR3 is CTTSDRDRGSYGYTF. In DNA, the CDR3 is TGTACCACCAGTGACCGGGACAGGGGGTCGTATGGCTACACCTTC.

This clonotype has only a few counts. This sequence joins TRBV20-1 and TRBJ2-7; the match to TRBD2 covers 13 bases. The CDR3 runs to 19 residues. J gave up 0 bases and V 0 bases, and 11 bases lay outside the gene matches. In germline, CDR1 is DFQATT, CDR2 SNEGSKA (reference sequence). The CDR3 loop reads CSARDLGLTSGRPSYEQYF. CDR3 nucleotides: TGCAGTGCTAGAGATTTGGGTTTGACTAGCGGGAGGCCCTCCTACGAGCAGTACTTC.

This clonotype was seen a handful of times. The chain carries TRBV6-2 or TRBV6-3 and TRBJ2-7; 7 positions agree with TRBD1. CDR1 is MNHEY, CDR2 SVGEGT, per germline. The CDR3 spans 16 residues. V was clipped by 0 bases and J by 1 base; unmatched bases: 6. CDR3 in DNA: TGTGCCAGCAGTTACTCGACAGAGACAGGGTCCTACGAGCAGTACTTC. Translation gives CASSYSTETGSYEQYF.

There are a few counts of this clonotype. At one end, the junction sequence differs from germline, possibly due to a read error. The J gene is TRBJ1-2, the V gene TRBV9; 8 nucleotides line up with TRBD1. Per germline, CDR1 SGDLS and CDR2 YYNGEE. This CDR3 has 15 amino acids. CDR3 in amino acids: CASSVDFGTGYGHTF. CDR3 DNA: TGTGCCAGCAGCGTAGATTTCGGGACAGGCTATGGCCACACCTTC.

About this clonotype itself: This may come from a read error, since a much larger clone is one base off. The chain combines TRBV7-3 with TRBJ2-3, with unresolved D. From germline, CDR1 is SGHTA and CDR2 FQGTGA. This CDR3 is built from 16 residues. The CDR3 sequence: CSSSPFSISSTDTQYF. CDR3 sequence (DNA): TGTTCCAGCAGCCCCTTCTCGATATCTAGCACAGATACGCAGTATTTT.

The chain links TRBV5-6 to TRBJ2-1; D is perhaps TRBD1 (5 bases). This CDR3 contains 16 residues. The V end lost 4 bases, the J end lost 2 bases, and 16 bases lay between the germline ends. Germline loops: CDR1 SGHDT, CDR2 YYEEEE. CDR3: CASSKDINLPYNEQFF. CDR3 nucleotide sequence: TGTGCCAGCAGCAAGGACATAAACCTTCCCTACAATGAGCAGTTCTTC.

This clonotype was observed a few times. This chain links TRBV4-1 with TRBJ2-1; possible D gene TRBD1, 5 bases. Germline assignment: CDR1 MGHRA and CDR2 YSYEKL. V dropped 0 bases and J dropped 5 bases, with 14 bases sitting between them. This CDR3 is 16 amino acids long. DNA of the CDR3: TGCGCCAGCAGCCAAGATATGCAGGGTGAGGACAATGAGCAGTTCTTC. Translating gives CASSQDMQGEDNEQFF.